Sequencing of this T cell receptor (beta chain) was carried out in a study of vaccination and CD4 T cells after COVID-19. About the study: Controls used CEFX viral epitopes (positive), HIV-1 Nef peptides (negative), or no peptide.

There are a few counts of this clonotype. Its antigen remains unknown. Study conclusions and caveats: A nonsignificant rise from approximately 21 to 38 was seen in the median number of SARS-CoV-2-reactive clonotypes.

An Oncomine TCR Beta short-read assay was used to sequence the DNA from cultured CD4+ T cells. One entry per CDR3 protein results from TCRdb running MiXCR on the PCR reads. The repertoire holds about 16,000 distinct CDR3 sequences, with 36% as singletons. The CDR3 runs to 17 residues. CDR1 and CDR2 (germline): ENHRY, SYGVKD. Germline trimming cut 2 bases from V and 0 bases from J; bases unmatched to any gene: 3. Treatment in this sample: approximately 11-day PBMC culture with coronavirus spike peptide pools or control peptides (ViraFEST assay). The chain employs TRBV10-3 and TRBJ2-5; TRBD2 agrees at 13 bases. This TCR was recovered from a human donor who received a COVID-19 vaccine. Source: CD4+ T cells from blood, cultured in vitro, taken before SARS-CoV-2 vaccination. CDR3 region: CAISENGLAGDQETQYF. Here the CDR3 DNA reads TGTGCCATCAGTGAGAACGGACTAGCGGGGGACCAAGAGACCCAGTACTTC.